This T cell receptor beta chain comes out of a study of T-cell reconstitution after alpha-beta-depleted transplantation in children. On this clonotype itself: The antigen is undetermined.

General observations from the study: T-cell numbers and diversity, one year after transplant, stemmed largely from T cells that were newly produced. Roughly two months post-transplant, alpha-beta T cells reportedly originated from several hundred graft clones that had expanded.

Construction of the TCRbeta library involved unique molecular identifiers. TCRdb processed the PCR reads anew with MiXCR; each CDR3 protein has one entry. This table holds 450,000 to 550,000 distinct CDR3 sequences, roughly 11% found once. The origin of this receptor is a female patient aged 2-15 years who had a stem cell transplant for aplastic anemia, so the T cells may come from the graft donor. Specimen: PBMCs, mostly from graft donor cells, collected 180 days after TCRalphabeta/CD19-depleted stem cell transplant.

The CDR3 bases are TGCGCCAGCAGTTATTCACAGGGGGCTCCCAGCTATGGCTACACCTTC. Translating gives CASSYSQGAPSYGYTF. The genes are TRBV5-1 and TRBJ1-2; 9 nucleotides align to TRBD1. The V gene's germline CDR1 is SGHRS and CDR2 YFSETQ. V shed 5 bases, J shed 4 bases, and the junction held 12 bases outside the gene matches. The CDR3 covers 16 residues.